A single sample is the source of the 21 T cell receptor beta chains below, sequenced in a study of identifying expanded T cells in peripheral blood. The protocol was immunoSEQ multiplex PCR, while the TCRdb copy is restricted to in-frame clones and leaves out a portion. The sample lists approximately 120,000 clones, 88% seen once, with 7.5% to 10% in the top ten. Sequenced material: blood. The receptors come from a person between 18 and 75 years old in good health.

The chain uses TRBV5-1 and TRBJ2-3; D unclear. Trimming removed 1 base at V and 2 bases at J, with 20 bases between. Germline V gene data show CDR1 as SGHRS and CDR2 as YFSETQ. This CDR3 is 18 amino acids long. The CDR3 reads CASSLIGVPQFPTDTQYF. CDR3 DNA sequence: TGCGCCAGCAGCTTGATTGGGGTACCCCAGTTCCCCACAGATACGCAGTATTTT.

There are a few counts of this clone. Other nucleotide sequences from this sample produce the same CDR3. The V and J genes are TRBV18 and TRBJ2-5; D remains unclear. Germline V lookup: CDR1 KGHSH, CDR2 LQKENI. The CDR3 sequence is 11 residues long. V lost 3 bases and J 5 bases, leaving 4 bases between the germline ends. The CDR3 sequence is CASSPGETQYF. The CDR3 DNA reads TGTGCCAGCTCACCTGGGGAGACCCAGTACTTC.

The V and J genes are TRBV2 and TRBJ1-2; TRBD1 is a possible D gene (6 bases). The CDR3 extends over 13 amino acids. Germline values: CDR1 SNHLY, CDR2 FYNNEI. V lost 6 bases to trimming and J lost 6 bases, with 14 bases between them. The CDR3 loop reads CASRIDRTNGYTF. Here the CDR3 DNA reads TGTGCCAGCAGAATCGACAGGACCAATGGCTACACCTTC. Looking up the rest from reference TRBV2 and TRBJ1-2 gives the full variable domain: EPEVTQTPSHQVTQMGQEVILRCVPISNHLYFYWYRQILGQKVEFLVSFYNNEISEKSEIFDDQFSVERPDGSNFTLKIRSTKLEDSAMYFCASRIDRTNGYTFGSGTRLTVV.

This rearrangement joins TRBV29-1 to TRBJ2-7; D is perhaps TRBD1 (6 bases). Germline CDR1 and CDR2: SQVTM and ANQGSEA. V lost 5 bases and J lost 1, with 12 bases in between. The CDR3 is made up of 13 amino acids. The DNA for the CDR3 is TGCAGCGTTAACCACAGGGATTCCTACGAGCAGTACTTC. This gives the protein CSVNHRDSYEQYF.

This chain uses TRBV4-1 with TRBJ1-6, with D perhaps TRBD1 (6 bases). CDR1 is MGHRA, CDR2 YSYEKL, per germline. The ends were cut back, 4 bases at V and 5 bases at J, with 15 bases in the middle. There are 16 residues in the CDR3. The CDR3 DNA reads TGCGCCAGCAGCCTCGCAGGGGAAGTTAATAATTCACCCCTCCACTTT. As protein: CASSLAGEVNNSPLHF.

This chain links TRBV6-1 with TRBJ2-1, with unresolved D. The CDR3 extends over 11 amino acids. Deletions cut 2 bases from V and 9 bases from J, with 5 bases between. CDR1 and CDR2 (germline): MNHNS, SASEGT. This CDR3 is CASSELGEQFF. The CDR3 DNA follows: TGTGCCAGCAGTGAACTAGGTGAGCAGTTCTTC.

This chain links TRBV27 with TRBJ2-7; D perhaps matches TRBD1 (6 bases). Deletions cut 5 bases from V and 4 bases from J, with 21 bases between. The CDR3 is 16 residues long. In germline, CDR1 is MNHEY, CDR2 SMNVEV (reference sequence). The CDR3 here is CASSPRGTVRGYEQYF. CDR3 nucleotides: TGTGCCAGCAGTCCCCGGGGCACTGTAAGGGGGTACGAGCAGTACTTC.

V is TRBV18 and J is TRBJ2-3; 8 nucleotides agree with TRBD1. V dropped 5 bases and J dropped 1; count of bases not matched to a gene: 8. Germline V lookup: CDR1 KGHSH, CDR2 LQKENI. The CDR3 consists of 16 residues. CDR3 amino acids: CASSTTGTGRTDTQYF. The DNA of the CDR3 is TGTGCCAGCTCAACGACCGGGACAGGCCGCACAGATACGCAGTATTTT.

Written as DNA, the CDR3 is TGCGCCAGCCGGTGGGCCCCCAGCACAGATACGCAGTATTTT. Its protein product is CASRWAPSTDTQYF. The chain links TRBV5-1 to TRBJ2-3; D gene ambiguous. Germline V gene lookup returns CDR1 SGHRS and CDR2 YFSETQ. This CDR3 contains 14 residues. Trimming stripped 7 bases from V and 0 bases from J, with 12 bases between.

V is TRBV27 and J is TRBJ1-4, with D perhaps matching TRBD1 (5 bases). Trimming stripped 1 base from V and 7 bases from J, with 16 bases between. The CDR3 loop spans 16 amino acids. Germline V gene data show CDR1 as MNHEY and CDR2 as SMNVEV (reference sequence). CDR3 in DNA: TGTGCCAGCAGTTTATGGTTGGGGGGAGCATCTGAAAAACTGTTTTTT. Amino acid sequence: CASSLWLGGASEKLFF.

The chain combines TRBV4-2 with TRBJ1-5, with 12 positions matching TRBD1. In germline, CDR1 is LGHNA, CDR2 YNFKEQ. Losses at the gene ends were 3 bases for V and 10 bases for J; bases not matched to a gene: 4. This CDR3 has 14 residues. Written as DNA, the CDR3 is TGTGCCAGCAGCCAGGGGACAGGGGGCCCCCCCCAGCATTTT. It yields the protein CASSQGTGGPPQHF.

The chain links TRBV20-1 to TRBJ2-5; no clear D gene. CDR1 and CDR2 from the germline V gene are DFQATT and SNEGSKA (reference sequence). The CDR3 contains 10 residues. With 6 bases removed from V and 1 base from J, the gap between germline ends came to 3 bases. CDR3 DNA: TGCAGTGCCCTCCAAGAGACCCAGTACTTC. This encodes CSALQETQYF.

V is TRBV29-1 and J is TRBJ2-5; TRBD1 or TRBD2 may be the D gene (6 bases each). The germline V gene has CDR1 SQVTM and CDR2 ANQGSEA. This CDR3 region has 13 residues. V gave up 7 bases and J gave up 7 bases, with 19 bases separating them. This CDR3 reads CSAQVRGRGTQYF. The CDR3 DNA follows: TGCAGCGCCCAGGTCCGGGGGCGGGGGACCCAGTACTTC.

The rearrangement uses TRBV4-1 and TRBJ1-1; TRBD1 matches 10 bases. Trimming at V came to 1 base and at J to 3 bases, leaving 2 bases not matched to a gene. Germline CDR1 MGHRA, CDR2 YSYEKL. This CDR3 comprises 15 residues. CDR3 bases: TGCGCCAGCAGCCAAGGGGGGACAGGGGACACTGAAGCTTTCTTT. It codes for CASSQGGTGDTEAFF.

The chain couples TRBV7-9 to TRBJ2-2, with D hard to call. Germline values: CDR1 SEHNR, CDR2 FQNEAQ (reference sequence). V was trimmed by 2 bases and J by 6 bases, leaving 10 bases between them. The CDR3 has 14 amino acids. CDR3 amino acids: CASSLLPPPGELFF. The CDR3 region has the DNA TGTGCCAGCAGCTTACTACCGCCTCCCGGGGAGCTGTTTTTT.

The V gene is TRBV9, the J gene TRBJ2-3, with TRBD2 as a possible D gene (5 bases). V was shortened by 0 bases and J by 8 bases, with 10 bases between the two germline ends. Germline CDR1 SGDLS, CDR2 YYNGEE. The CDR3 contains 13 residues. CDR3 sequence reads: CASSVGEYVTQYF. CDR3 nucleotides: TGTGCCAGCAGCGTAGGGGAGTATGTTACGCAGTATTTT. The whole variable domain, filled in from reference TRBV9 and TRBJ2-3, reads DSGVTQTPKHLITATGQRVTLRCSPRSGDLSVYWYQQSLDQGLQFLIQYYNGEERAKGNILERFSAQQFPDLHSELNLSSLELGDSALYFCASSVGEYVTQYFGPGTRLTVL.

The chain has TRBV6-6 and TRBJ1-1; weak D call: TRBD1 (5 bases). CDR1 and CDR2 from the germline V gene are MNHNY and SVGAGI (reference sequence). The CDR3 is 14 residues long. The V gene lost 6 bases and the J gene lost 5 bases, with 16 bases spanning the gap. CDR3 bases: TGTGCCAGCAGCGACCAAGCGGGGGGTACTGAAGCTTTCTTT. Protein product: CASSDQAGGTEAFF.

The chain employs TRBV10-3 and TRBJ2-7, with D possibly called TRBD1 or TRBD2 (5 bases each). Trimming left V 5 bases short and J 3 bases short, with 11 bases between. The CDR3 runs to 13 residues. The V gene's germline CDR1 is ENHRY and CDR2 SYGVKD. The CDR3 nucleotides read TGTGCCATCAGTCGGGACGAGAGCTACGAGCAGTACTTC. Amino acid sequence: CAISRDESYEQYF.

As DNA, the CDR3 is TGTGCCAGCAGCTTAACGGCGGGAATCCAAGAGACCCAGTACTTC. Its protein product is CASSLTAGIQETQYF. The genes are TRBV7-3 and TRBJ2-5; a possible D gene is TRBD2 (6 bases). Germline-derived CDR1 and CDR2 are SGHTA and FQGTGA. The CDR3 has 15 amino acids. The V end was cut by 0 bases, the J end by 1 base, with 9 bases between.

Written as DNA, the CDR3 is TGCGCCAGCAGCTTGGGACAGGGGTCCGGGGCCAACGTCCTGACTTTC. Its translation: CASSLGQGSGANVLTF. This rearrangement joins TRBV5-1 to TRBJ2-6; TRBD1 matches 8 bases. Germline assignment: CDR1 SGHRS and CDR2 YFSETQ. J gave up 4 bases and V 0 bases, and 3 bases lay outside the gene matches. This CDR3 is built from 16 residues.

The chain uses TRBV5-6 and TRBJ2-5; no clear D. Germline V lookup: CDR1 SGHDT, CDR2 YYEEEE. CDR3 length: 11 residues. Trimming pared 6 bases from V and 3 bases from J, leaving 6 bases between. The CDR3 reads CASNLEETQYF. CDR3 DNA sequence: TGTGCCAGCAATCTGGAAGAGACCCAGTACTTC.